Shown below are 25 T cell receptor beta chains from a single sample sequenced in a study of blood T cell repertoires in COVID-19. Profiled with immunoSEQ multiplex PCR; TCRdb holds only in-frame clones, not every one. Of roughly 36,000 clones in the sample, 75% to 90% were seen once. The sequenced sample was peripheral blood. Receptor source: a man in his fifties with active or convalescent COVID-19.

V usage is TRBV5-1 and J usage is TRBJ2-3; the match to TRBD1 covers 8 bases. The CDR3 loop spans 13 amino acids. The V gene's germline CDR1 is SGHRS and CDR2 YFSETQ. The chain's CDR3 is CASLQGAGDTQYF. In nucleotides, the CDR3 is TGCGCGAGCCTGCAGGGGGCGGGGGATACGCAGTATTTT.

This CDR3 reads CASSLATFWTGGFIPFPHNSPLHF. In DNA, the CDR3 is TGCGCCAGCAGCTTGGCAACATTCTGGACAGGGGGCTTTATACCCTTCCCCCACAATTCACCCCTCCACTTT. The chain recombines TRBV5-1 with TRBJ1-6; TRBD1 matches 11 bases. The CDR3 extends over 24 amino acids. CDR1 and CDR2 (germline): SGHRS, YFSETQ. With 0 bases clipped from V and 7 bases from J, the junction kept 27 bases outside the gene matches.

V usage is TRBV5-1 and J usage is TRBJ1-1, with 8 bases fitting TRBD1. The ends lost 4 bases at V and 4 bases at J; junction bases unmatched: 6. The CDR3 contains 14 residues. The germline V gene has CDR1 SGHRS and CDR2 YFSETQ. This chain's CDR3 is CASSPTGDGTEAFF. In nucleotides, the CDR3 is TGCGCCAGCAGCCCGACAGGGGATGGCACTGAAGCTTTCTTT.

The rearrangement joins TRBV28 to TRBJ1-6; 8 positions match TRBD1. The J segment lost 0 bases and the V segment lost 7 bases, leaving 14 bases of the junction unmatched. CDR3 length: 19 amino acids. Germline V gene data show CDR1 as MDHEN and CDR2 as SYDVKM. The CDR3 DNA is TGTGCCAGCAAAGGCCGCGGACAGGGAGAGAGCTCCTATAATTCACCCCTCCACTTT. This translates into CASKGRGQGESSYNSPLHF.

The chain links TRBV2 to TRBJ1-6; 8 nucleotides match TRBD1. Trimming took 7 bases from V and 10 from J; bases not matched to a gene: 6. The CDR3 length is 13 residues. CDR1 SNHLY and CDR2 FYNNEI come from the germline V gene. This chain's CDR3 is CASTWTGNSPLHF. DNA of the CDR3: TGTGCCAGCACTTGGACAGGGAACTCACCCCTCCACTTT.

The CDR3 here is CASGDSYGYTF. CDR3 nucleotides: TGTGCCAGCGGGGACAGCTATGGCTACACCTTC. The chain has TRBV2 and TRBJ1-2, with 7 bases fitting TRBD1. Germline values: CDR1 SNHLY, CDR2 FYNNEI. This CDR3 is built from 11 residues. V shed 8 bases and J 4 bases; nucleotides not matched to a gene: 1.

The chain joins TRBV11-1 to TRBJ1-5, with TRBD1 identical over 8 bases. This CDR3 is built from 14 residues. Germline V lookup: CDR1 SGHAT, CDR2 FQDESV (reference sequence). Unmatched junction bases numbered 3, after V lost 5 bases and J lost 3 bases. This chain's CDR3 is CASSPGQANQPQHF. DNA for the CDR3: TGTGCCAGCAGCCCGGGACAGGCCAATCAGCCCCAGCATTTT.

The chain combines TRBV6-5 with TRBJ2-7; D remains unclear. V lost 0 bases and J lost 2, with 8 bases in between. The CDR3 covers 14 residues. The germline gives CDR1 MNHEY, CDR2 SVGAGI. The CDR3, as DNA: TGTGCCAGCAGTTACTCTGCAGTACCCTACGAGCAGTACTTC. Protein product: CASSYSAVPYEQYF.

V is TRBV4-1 and J is TRBJ1-1, with 7 positions matching TRBD1. Germline V gene lookup returns CDR1 MGHRA and CDR2 YSYEKL. Trimming took 1 base from V and 7 from J; bases not matched to a gene: 6. This CDR3 contains 14 residues. CDR3 protein: CASSQAPQGNEAFF. As DNA, the CDR3 is TGCGCCAGCAGCCAAGCCCCACAGGGGAATGAAGCTTTCTTT.

The chain combines TRBV11-3 with TRBJ1-5; no reliable D call. The CDR3 runs to 17 residues. Trimming removed 5 bases at V and 2 bases at J, with 19 bases between. CDR1 is SGHNT, CDR2 YENEEA, per germline. CDR3 coding DNA: TGTGCCAGCAGCACCCTCCCGAGGTCCCAACGCAATCAGCCCCAGCATTTT. The encoded protein is CASSTLPRSQRNQPQHF.

This clone has more than one count but fewer than ten. The V call is TRBV3-1 (or the pseudogene TRBV3-2), the J call TRBJ1-6, with a possible D match to TRBD1 (5 bases). V lost 5 bases and J lost 4, with 18 bases in between. The CDR3 contains 17 residues. Per the germline V gene, CDR1 is LGHDT and CDR2 is YNNKEL (reference sequence). The CDR3 reads CASSYEWAGNYNSPLHF. CDR3 nucleotides: TGTGCCAGCAGCTACGAATGGGCAGGGAATTATAATTCACCCCTCCACTTT.

The chain combines TRBV18 with TRBJ2-4; D is uncertain. CDR3 length: 13 amino acids. Trimming removed 2 bases from V and 7 bases from J, with 9 bases in between. CDR1 is KGHSH and CDR2 is LQKENI in the germline V gene. CDR3 nucleotide sequence: TGTGCCAGCTCACCAAACCGGCGGAACATTCAGTACTTC. Its translation: CASSPNRRNIQYF.

The rearrangement joins TRBV9 to TRBJ2-1; D remains unclear. The length of the CDR3 is 13 residues. The ends were cut back, 0 bases at V and 7 bases at J, with 8 bases in the middle. Looked up from germline, CDR1 is SGDLS and CDR2 is YYNGEE. The chain's CDR3 is CASSVATENEQFF. The CDR3 DNA is TGTGCCAGCAGCGTAGCTACCGAAAATGAGCAGTTCTTC.

V usage is TRBV5-4 and J usage is TRBJ1-2; no definite D call. CDR1 and CDR2 (germline): SGHNT, YYREEE (reference sequence). The CDR3 is 13 amino acids. Deletions cut 1 base from V and 6 bases from J, with 10 bases between. The CDR3 loop reads CASSLRRKHGYTF. The CDR3 bases are TGTGCCAGCAGCTTGAGGCGGAAGCATGGCTACACCTTC.

The V call is TRBV28, the J call TRBJ1-2, with TRBD1 matching over 11 bases. The V gene's germline CDR1 is MDHEN and CDR2 SYDVKM. The ends lost 6 bases at V and 8 bases at J; junction bases unmatched: 5. The CDR3 spans 13 residues. CDR3 nucleotide sequence: TGTGCCAGCAGCCCGGGACAGGGGGGCGGCTACACCTTC. This gives the protein CASSPGQGGGYTF.

This rearrangement joins TRBV19 to TRBJ2-5, with TRBD2 identical over 9 bases. This CDR3 spans 14 amino acids. The trim removed 6 bases at V and 3 bases at J, leaving 5 bases unmatched. Germline values: CDR1 LNHDA, CDR2 SQIVND (reference sequence). CDR3 sequence: CASRRGGGEETQYF. CDR3 nucleotides: TGTGCCAGTAGGCGGGGGGGCGGGGAAGAGACCCAGTACTTC.

V usage is TRBV6-5 and J usage is TRBJ1-4, with TRBD1 matching over 8 bases. The CDR3 length is 12 residues. Germline CDR1 reads MNHEY; CDR2 reads SVGAGI. V was clipped by 8 bases and J by 7 bases; unmatched bases: 3. As DNA, the CDR3 is TGTGCCAGCGGACAGGGCCCTGAAAAACTGTTTTTT. This sequence encodes CASGQGPEKLFF.

The chain couples TRBV24-1 to TRBJ2-3, with TRBD1 matching over 8 bases. V shed 2 bases and J 2 bases; nucleotides not matched to a gene: 8. The CDR3 spans 17 residues. Germline CDR1 KGHDR, CDR2 SFDVKD. The CDR3 spells CATSDSRTGIDTDTQYF. Written as DNA, the CDR3 is TGTGCCACCAGTGATTCCCGGACAGGGATCGACACAGATACGCAGTATTTT.

V gene TRBV5-1 combines with J gene TRBJ2-1, with 7 bases that match TRBD2. J gave up 0 bases and V 4 bases, and 4 bases lay outside the gene matches. Germline CDR1 is SGHRS and CDR2 is YFSETQ. This CDR3 contains 15 residues. The CDR3 reads CASSLLADSYNEQFF. In nucleotides, the CDR3 is TGCGCCAGCAGCCTGCTAGCGGACTCCTACAATGAGCAGTTCTTC. The complete variable domain, with remaining parts taken from reference TRBV5-1 and TRBJ2-1, reads KAGVTQTPRYLIKTRGQQVTLSCSPISGHRSVSWYQQTPGQGLQFLFEYFSETQRNKGNFPGRFSGRQFSNSRSEMNVSTLELGDSALYLCASSLLADSYNEQFFGPGTRLTVL.

The V call is TRBV6-1, the J call TRBJ1-4; a possible D gene is TRBD1 (6 bases). Trimming removed 1 base at V and 8 bases at J, with 11 bases between. CDR3 length equals 14 residues. Germline assignment: CDR1 MNHNS and CDR2 SASEGT. The CDR3 protein is CASSEGGRWEKLFF. CDR3 DNA sequence: TGTGCCAGCAGTGAAGGGGGGCGGTGGGAAAAACTGTTTTTT.

This clone appeared once. This chain uses TRBV28 with TRBJ2-2; TRBD2 matches 7 bases. The germline gives CDR1 MDHEN, CDR2 SYDVKM. The CDR3 totals 15 residues. J was trimmed by 6 bases and V by 5 bases; bases with no gene match: 9. The DNA of the CDR3 is TGTGCCAGCAGTGTCCGACTAGCTGGATCCGGGGAGCTGTTTTTT. It specifies CASSVRLAGSGELFF.

The chain joins TRBV2 to TRBJ1-6, with D maybe TRBD1 (5 bases). Trimming removed 4 bases at V and 4 bases at J, with 14 bases between. The CDR3 totals 16 residues. Germline-derived CDR1 and CDR2 are SNHLY and FYNNEI. This chain's CDR3 is CASSVTDLFYNSPLHF. The DNA of the CDR3 is TGTGCCAGCAGTGTGACAGACCTTTTTTATAATTCACCCCTCCACTTT.

In nucleotides, the CDR3 is TGCGCCAGCAGCTCGGACGGACAGGGGGCGGATACGCAGTATTTT. The encoded protein is CASSSDGQGADTQYF. This sequence joins TRBV5-1 and TRBJ2-3; 11 nucleotides match TRBD1. V shed 3 bases, J shed 6 bases, and the junction held 6 bases outside the gene matches. CDR3 length equals 15 residues. Germline V gives CDR1 SGHRS, CDR2 YFSETQ.

The chain combines TRBV12-3 or TRBV12-4 with TRBJ1-2; D unresolved. V was cut by 7 bases and J by 4 bases, with 13 bases left in between. The CDR3 is made up of 13 amino acids. CDR3 protein: CASKKISGYGYTF. CDR3 coding DNA: TGTGCCAGCAAAAAGATTTCGGGCTATGGCTACACCTTC.

The chain joins TRBV27 to TRBJ2-7; 8 bases are shared with TRBD1. This CDR3 region has 14 residues. After removal of 2 bases from V and 4 bases from J, the junction contained 4 bases not matched to a gene. Germline V gene lookup returns CDR1 MNHEY and CDR2 SMNVEV (reference sequence). The CDR3: CASSLQGARYEQYF. Written as DNA, the CDR3 is TGTGCCAGCAGTTTACAGGGGGCGAGGTACGAGCAGTACTTC.